This is a list of T cell receptor beta chains from one sample in a study of blood T cell repertoires in COVID-19. The data were produced by immunoSEQ multiplex PCR, yet TCRdb's version contains in-frame clones alone and is incomplete. The sample comprises 55,000 to 80,000 clones, 65% to 85% of which are singletons, and just over 20% rests with the top ten. Sequencing was performed on peripheral blood. Source of these receptors: a woman at least 80 years old with active or convalescent COVID-19. CDR3s include the opening cysteine and the closing phenylalanine or tryptophan. The D gene is left open where the match is weak. Expanded clones get a size class; other rows say once, few or many, or leave the size out.

J	size	V	D	DNA	CDR3
TRBJ1-2	NA	TRBV5-1	NA	TGCGCCAGCAGCATAGGAGCAGGGGAATCCCTGGTTCATGGCTACACCTTC	CASSIGAGESLVHGYTF
TRBJ2-5	once	TRBV7-2	TRBD1	TGTGCCAGCAGCTTAGCGGGACAGGGGACCGTAGAGACCCAGTACTTC	CASSLAGQGTVETQYF
TRBJ2-2	NA	TRBV12-3/TRBV12-4	NA	TGTGCCAGCAGTTTGACTAGCGGGGAGCTGTTTTTT	CASSLTSGELFF
TRBJ2-2	NA	TRBV7-3	TRBD1	TGTGCCAGCAGCCCCCAGGGGGCCCGCAACACCGGGGAGCTGTTTTTT	CASSPQGARNTGELFF
TRBJ1-2	once	TRBV20-1	TRBD1	TGCAGTGCTAGTACAGGGGGGGGTGGCTACACCTTC	CSASTGGGGYTF
TRBJ1-5	NA	TRBV5-5	NA	TGTGCCAGCAGCTCCTCAGGGGCCCAGCCCCAGCATTTT	CASSSSGAQPQHF
TRBJ1-2	NA	TRBV6-5	NA	TGTGCCAGCACGAGGGAGACCTATGGCTACACCTTC	CASTRETYGYTF
TRBJ1-2	NA	TRBV5-1	TRBD1	TGCGCCAGCAGAACCGACAGGGTCTATGGCTACACCTTC	CASRTDRVYGYTF
TRBJ1-2	NA	TRBV6-5	NA	TGTGCCAGCAGTTACAGCCCAGGATCAAACTATGGCTACACCTTC	CASSYSPGSNYGYTF
TRBJ1-2	once	TRBV30	NA	TGTGCCTGGAGTACAGTAAGTGGCTACACCTTC	CAWSTVSGYTF
TRBJ1-1	NA	TRBV12-3/TRBV12-4	NA	TGTGCCAGCAGTTTTGGGGAGGACACTGAAGCTTTCTTT	CASSFGEDTEAFF
TRBJ1-2	NA	TRBV5-6	TRBD1	TGTGCCAGCAGGTACGGGACAGTAGCGAGCTACACCTTC	CASRYGTVASYTF
TRBJ1-2	NA	TRBV5-1	NA	TGCGCCAGCAGCAGCCCGACTCAGGGGAACTATGGCTACACCTTC	CASSSPTQGNYGYTF
TRBJ2-3	NA	TRBV5-1	TRBD1	TGCGCCAGCAGCTTCGGACAGGGCCACATTTTGGATACGCAGTATTTT	CASSFGQGHILDTQYF
TRBJ2-7	NA	TRBV11-2	NA	TGTGCCAGCAGCTTAGGGGGGGGGCAGAGCTACGAGCAGTACTTC	CASSLGGGQSYEQYF
TRBJ1-1	once	TRBV6-5	NA	TGTGCCAGCACCACAAGCATCGGGGGGTCCCGCGCTTTCTTT	CASTTSIGGSRAFF
TRBJ2-7	few	TRBV3-1/TRBV3-2	NA	TGTGCCAGCAGCCAGGGACAGGAGGGAGGGGAGCAGTACTTC	CASSQGQEGGEQYF
TRBJ2-5	once	TRBV10-3	TRBD2	TGTGCCATCAGTTTACTAGCGGGCGGGTGGGAGACCCAGTACTTC	CAISLLAGGWETQYF
TRBJ2-1	NA	TRBV19	NA	TGTGCCAGTAGTAGCGGTACCTACAATGAGCAGTTCTTC	CASSSGTYNEQFF
TRBJ2-7	NA	TRBV3-1/TRBV3-2	TRBD2	TGTGCCAGCAGCCAATACGCACCGGGACTAGGAGGCTACGAGCAGTACTTC	CASSQYAPGLGGYEQYF
TRBJ1-5	NA	TRBV19	NA	TGTGCCAGTAGTACTGACAGTCTTACTGATCAGCCCCAGCATTTT	CASSTDSLTDQPQHF
TRBJ1-1	NA	TRBV18	NA	TGTGCCAGCTCACCACCGGCACGGAACACTGAAGCTTTCTTT	CASSPPARNTEAFF
TRBJ1-4	NA	TRBV7-9	TRBD1	TGTGCCAGCAGCTACTCAGGGGGCGATAATGAAAAACTGTTTTTT	CASSYSGGDNEKLFF
TRBJ2-2	NA	TRBV9	TRBD2	TGTGCCAGCAGCGTAGGGACTAGCGGGGGTCGCGGGGAGCTGTTTTTT	CASSVGTSGGRGELFF
TRBJ1-4	NA	TRBV11-2	NA	TGTGCCAGCAGCCCCTCTGGGGGCAGGTCTAATGAAAAACTGTTTTTT	CASSPSGGRSNEKLFF
TRBJ1-5	NA	TRBV6-1	TRBD1	TGTGCCAGCAGTGCCCCCCCCGGACAGGGAGTGCGGGGGAATCAGCCCCAGCATTTT	CASSAPPGQGVRGNQPQHF
TRBJ1-4	NA	TRBV2	NA	TGTGCCAGCAGTATAAATGAAAAACTGTTTTTT	CASSINEKLFF
TRBJ2-7	few	TRBV10-3	NA	TGTGCCGTCGGGTACGAGCAGTACTTC	CAVGYEQYF
TRBJ2-2	once	TRBV14	NA	TGTGCCAGCAGCGAAAACAATAGGGGCACCGGGGAGCTGTTTTTT	CASSENNRGTGELFF
TRBJ1-2	NA	TRBV5-1	TRBD1	TGCGCCAGCAGCATAGCCGACAGGGGGATTGGGGGCTACACCTTC	CASSIADRGIGGYTF
TRBJ1-4	few	TRBV18	NA	TGTGCCAGCCGAGGACAGTTTAATGAAAAACTGTTTTTT	CASRGQFNEKLFF
TRBJ2-5	NA	TRBV5-1	NA	TGCGCCAGCAGCTTGGATGGAGCCGAGGGGACCCAGTACTTC	CASSLDGAEGTQYF
TRBJ2-3	once	TRBV18	TRBD2	TGTGCCAGCTCACCCGTTAGCGGGGCTCGCACAGATACGCAGTATTTT	CASSPVSGARTDTQYF
TRBJ2-3	few	TRBV5-1	TRBD1	TGCGCCAGCACCGTAGCACGGACAGGGGGCTACGGTTGGGGCACAGATACGCAGTATTTT	CASTVARTGGYGWGTDTQYF
TRBJ2-3	NA	TRBV27	TRBD1	TGTGCCAGCAGTGCTACGGGACAGCCCGGCACAGATACGCAGTATTTT	CASSATGQPGTDTQYF
TRBJ2-1	once	TRBV7-9	TRBD2	TGTGCCAGCAGCGAAAGCGGGGGGCAGTGGGATGAGCAGTTCTTC	CASSESGGQWDEQFF
TRBJ1-5	NA	TRBV6-5	TRBD1	TGTGCCAGCAGTTCCCTAGGGACAGGGAACAATCAGCCCCAGCATTTT	CASSSLGTGNNQPQHF